This T cell receptor (beta chain) was observed in a study of T cells in women clearing cervical HPV infection. Only in-frame clones appear in the TCRdb table, and some are missing; sequencing was by immunoSEQ multiplex PCR. The listing records approximately 21,000 clones. This clonotype was obtained from a woman aged 18 to 75 with a cervical HPV16 infection that either progressed to CIN3+ or cleared (not recorded which). The sequenced sample was blood buffy coat.

This CDR3 is CASTKAPGGSPLHF. CDR3 DNA, as far as it was read: TGTGCCAGCACCAAAGCGCCGGGGGGGTCACCC. The gene calls are TRBV5-4 and TRBJ1-6, with D perhaps TRBD1 (5 bases). The CDR3 goes on 3 residues after the read ends, and that part is filled in from the germline J gene. The germline V gene has CDR1 SGHNT and CDR2 YYREEE (reference sequence). The germline V and J ends were trimmed by 6 bases and 10 bases, with 17 bases remaining between them. This CDR3 comprises 14 residues. The full variable domain, with the rest looked up from reference TRBV5-4 and TRBJ1-6, is ETGVTQSPTHLIKTRGQQVTLRCSSQSGHNTVSWYQQALGQGPQFIFQYYREEENGRGNFPPRFSGLQFPNYSSELNVNALELDDSALYLCASTKAPGGSPLHFGNGTRLTVT.